This T cell receptor (beta chain) was sequenced for a study of Graves' ophthalmopathy and Graves' hyperthyroidism. Study-level points and caveats: With a specificity of roughly 72% and a sensitivity of approximately 68%, the model predicted ophthalmopathy progression.

The germline CDR1 and CDR2 sequences are ENHRY and SYGVKD. With 3 bases removed from V and 8 bases from J, the gap between germline ends came to 10 bases. This CDR3 has 12 residues. Using RNA transcripts, the TCR beta CDR3 regions were amplified. In the first round, RT-PCR was carried out with HTBI primers, and a multiplex PCR formed the second round. One entry per CDR3 protein results from TCRdb running MiXCR on the multiplex PCR reads. The sample includes around 1.1 million distinct CDR3 sequences, 35% to 40% of them seen just once. As regards this clonotype: Its antigen is not identified.

Enrolled hyperthyroidism patients had a new diagnosis, a duration under 2 months, and an age of 18 to 65. Diagnosis was based on clinical symptoms, serum thyroxine, TRAb, thyroid ultrasound and orbital computed tomography. This sequence joins TRBV10-3 and TRBJ1-1; perhaps TRBD1 as D (5 bases). The source is an adult man with Graves' hyperthyroidism. What was sequenced was peripheral blood or thyroid tissue (not recorded which). CDR3 protein: CAISDPGREAFF. The CDR3 nucleotides are TGTGCCATCAGTGACCCGGGACGGGAAGCTTTCTTT.